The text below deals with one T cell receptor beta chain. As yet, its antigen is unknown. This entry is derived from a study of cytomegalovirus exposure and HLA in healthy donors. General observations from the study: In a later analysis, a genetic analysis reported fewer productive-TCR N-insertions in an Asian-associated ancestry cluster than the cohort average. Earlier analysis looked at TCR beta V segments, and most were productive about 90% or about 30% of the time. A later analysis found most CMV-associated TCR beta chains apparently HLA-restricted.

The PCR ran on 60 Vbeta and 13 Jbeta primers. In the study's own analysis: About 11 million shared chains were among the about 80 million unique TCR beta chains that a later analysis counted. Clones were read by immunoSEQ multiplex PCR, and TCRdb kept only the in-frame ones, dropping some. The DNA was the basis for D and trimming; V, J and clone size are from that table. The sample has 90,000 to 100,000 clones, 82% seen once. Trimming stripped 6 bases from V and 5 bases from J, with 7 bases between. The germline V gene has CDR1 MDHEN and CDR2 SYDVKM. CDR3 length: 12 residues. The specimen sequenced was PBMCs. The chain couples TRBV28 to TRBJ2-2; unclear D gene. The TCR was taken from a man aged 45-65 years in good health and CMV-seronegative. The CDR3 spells CASSDSTGELFF. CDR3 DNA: TGTGCCAGCAGCGATAGTACCGGGGAGCTGTTTTTT.